This T cell receptor (beta chain) was observed in a study of PD-1 blockade in classical Hodgkin lymphoma. Study-level findings and limits: The origin of the repertoire differences remains undefined, with disease activity or prior therapy as possible causes.

The ends were cut back, 0 bases at V and 4 bases at J, with 15 bases in the middle. CDR3 length: 16 amino acids. The germline gives CDR1 LGHNA, CDR2 YNFKEQ. A note on this clone: What it recognizes is unknown.

The method was immunoSEQ multiplex PCR; TCRdb's version includes in-frame clones alone and lacks a portion of them. The sample shows roughly 70,000 clones, 71% of them seen only once. Every patient relapsed after autologous stem cell transplantation, and brentuximab vedotin exposure varied. The chain employs TRBV4-2 and TRBJ1-2; D is possibly TRBD1 (6 bases). The source was peripheral blood mononuclear cells (PBMCs), collected before the second cycle of nivolumab. This sequence originates from a human donor with classical Hodgkin lymphoma. CDR3 coding DNA: TGTGCCAGCAGCCAAGAAGAGGGGGAACAGGTCTATGGCTACACCTTC. This gives the protein CASSQEEGEQVYGYTF.